This entry features one TCR beta chain sequence. With 4 bases clipped from V and 5 bases from J, the junction kept 5 bases outside the gene matches. Per germline, CDR1 MNHEY and CDR2 SMNVEV (reference sequence). The CDR3 is made up of 15 amino acids. Profiled with immunoSEQ multiplex PCR; TCRdb holds only in-frame clones, not every one. Here the sample spans around 170,000 clones, roughly 88% being singletons. The sample originates from a study of blood T cell repertoires in COVID-19. The sample taken for sequencing was PBMCs or T cells enriched from blood (not recorded which). The receptor was derived from a woman between 18 and 29 years old who had recovered from COVID-19. The V and J genes are TRBV27 and TRBJ2-5, with 12 bases that match TRBD1. DNA of the CDR3: TGTGCCAGCAGTTGGGGACAGGGGGCTTTGGAGACCCAGTACTTC. It encodes CASSWGQGALETQYF.